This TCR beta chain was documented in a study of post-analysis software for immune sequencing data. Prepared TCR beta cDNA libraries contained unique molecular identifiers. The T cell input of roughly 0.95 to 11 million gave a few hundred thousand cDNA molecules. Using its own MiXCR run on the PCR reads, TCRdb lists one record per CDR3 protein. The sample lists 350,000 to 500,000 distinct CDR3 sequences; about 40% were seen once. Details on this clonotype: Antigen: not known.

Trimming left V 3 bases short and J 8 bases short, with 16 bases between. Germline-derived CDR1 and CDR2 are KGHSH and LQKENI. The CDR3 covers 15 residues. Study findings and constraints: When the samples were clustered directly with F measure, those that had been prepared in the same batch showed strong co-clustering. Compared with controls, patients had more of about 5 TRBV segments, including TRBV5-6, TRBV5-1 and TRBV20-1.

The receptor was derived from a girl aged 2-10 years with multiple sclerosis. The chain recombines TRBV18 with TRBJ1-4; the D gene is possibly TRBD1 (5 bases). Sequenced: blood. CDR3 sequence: CASSPGDGGGEKLFF. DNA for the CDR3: TGTGCCAGCTCACCGGGGGACGGCGGAGGGGAAAAACTGTTTTTT.